The entry below describes one T cell receptor (beta chain). This clonotype was counted a few times. Its antigen is unknown. No quality values exist for individual bases; no much larger clone is one base distant. This sample is part of a study of T cells in Graves' hyperthyroidism and ophthalmopathy (dated by TCRdb to the late 2010s). As for the study more broadly: Peripheral blood samples were taken at initial diagnosis, before any treatment was given. According to the paper, TCR Vbeta CDR3 sequencing was carried out on about 140 peripheral blood samples, which came from about 45 ophthalmopathy, under 85 hyperthyroidism and approximately 17 progressor patients. After sampling, hyperthyroidism patients received methimazole starting at 30 mg daily, and ophthalmopathy patients received high-dose intravenous methylprednisolone. An independent validation cohort of 18 to 20 hyperthyroidism patients and over 15 patients who later progressed to ophthalmopathy tested prospective prediction of ophthalmopathy. A discovery cohort of fewer than 110 patients, approximately 45 with Graves' ophthalmopathy and 55 to 60 with stable Graves' hyperthyroidism, was used to find distinguishing TCR V-J signatures. The approximately 90 discovery patients were randomly split 7:3 into training and test sets. In six Graves' hyperthyroidism patients, the study also compared T-cell repertoires from thyroid tissue with T-cell repertoires from blood. General conclusions and limits of the study: In validation, the model predicted progression to ophthalmopathy a median of roughly 6.5 months before onset, with around 70% sensitivity and roughly 79% specificity. A model built on a 13 V-J signature distinguished ophthalmopathy from stable hyperthyroidism, reaching approximately 89% sensitivity and around 81% specificity in cross-validation and 80%/75% in testing. Blood samples also contained most of the expanded thyroid clonotypes (frequency above 0.001), which suggests that blood repertoires may reflect thyroid immune responses. No statistical method was used to fix the sample size in advance, and group allocation was not hidden from the investigators.

Relative to germline, V is 4 bases shorter and J is 5 bases shorter, with 21 bases between their ends. The CDR3 covers 16 residues, taking in both the cysteine and the phenylalanine. Only the CDR3 DNA is retained, 48 bases long and in frame from the first base. Taken from the germline V gene, the CDR1 and CDR2 loops are SGHDT and YYEEEE. The TCR beta CDR3 regions were amplified from the RNA transcripts. For the first round of RT-PCR on the TCR CDR3, the HTBI primer set was used together with the Qiagen OneStep RT-PCR kit. Libraries were constructed in a second round of multiplex PCR, after which size selection and purification were carried out. Paired-end sequencing of the libraries was performed with 100 bp reads on an Illumina HiSeq2000. The study's processing was this. Raw data were processed with SOAPnuke, discarding reads with adapters, uncalled bases, mean Phred below 15, or no exact constant-primer or identifier match. High-quality paired reads were merged using COPE v1.2.5, and each unique nucleotide sequence was defined as a clonotype. MiTCR v1.1 was used to align clonotypes to the IMGT TRBV, TRBD and TRBJ reference segments. The analysis included only V-J combinations with a frequency above 0.0001, which together covered more than 98% of the repertoires. The TCS score was defined as F50 (clonal expansion) divided by E x V (chaos), with BLOSUM62-based TCRdist calculated between CDR3 peptides within each V-J. Welch's t-statistics and random forest reduced 514 V-J features to 10 to 15, which were used in a naive Bayes classifier (R e1071). The Morisita-Horn index was used to measure how similar the thyroid and blood repertoires were. The public reads were reanalyzed by TCRdb: fastp trimming at Q25, MiXCR alignment, in-frame beta chains only. Rows are unified per CDR3 protein, each entry keeping the most common DNA and genes. For this entry, the V and J calls and clone size follow TCRdb and not the study's own pipeline. In this sample the table shows about 840,000 distinct CDR3 sequences, more than 30% of which occur a single time. Over 8% of the sample belongs to the ten largest clones.

A patient counted as having stable Graves' hyperthyroidism if no progression to ophthalmopathy occurred over 18 months of follow-up. The hyperthyroidism patients were between 18 and 65 years old and newly diagnosed, with a disease duration of less than 2 months. Exclusion was applied to patients with uncontrolled infections, other autoimmune diseases, pregnancy or lactation. Diagnoses were based on clinical symptoms, serum thyroxine and TRAb, thyroid ultrasound and orbital computed tomography. PBMCs were separated from 7.5 to 10 ml of fresh peripheral blood using Ficoll-Paque density gradient centrifugation. Trizol reagent was used to extract total RNA, and RNA quality was then checked on an Agilent 2100 Bioanalyzer.

The sequencing sample was made of blood. The V and J segments used are TRBV5-6 and TRBJ2-5; no D gene is confidently identified. The TCR was taken from a man aged 18 to 29 with Graves' hyperthyroidism. This receptor has the CDR3 CASSPPGSSVGETQYF. The nucleotide sequence is TGTGCCAGCAGCCCGCCTGGGTCATCGGTGGGGGAGACCCAGTACTTC.